This passage covers 13 T cell receptor beta chains from one sample sequenced in a study of blood T cell repertoires in COVID-19 (TCRdb year 2020). Receptor amplification or capture employed the immunoSEQ multiplex PCR assay. The table comes from immuneACCESS by way of TCRdb, which keeps in-frame sequences with V and J called. Part of the clones is missing from these tables; in studies checked, under half for an unresolved V gene and the rest for unknown reasons. This sample has 300,000 or so clones in its table, and about nine tenths of those were observed once. The leading ten clones occupy 1.1% of the sample. Material: PBMCs or T cells enriched from blood (not recorded which). Receptors were obtained from a woman under 40 who had recovered from COVID-19.

V and J are TRBV11-2 and TRBJ2-3; possibly TRBD2 for D (5 bases). There are 15 residues in the CDR3. Trimming took 1 base from V and 1 from J, leaving 9 bases between them. Germline V gene sequence: CDR1 SGHAT, CDR2 FQNNGV. The CDR3 loop reads CASSLGLARTDTQYF. The CDR3 nucleotides read TGTGCCAGCAGCTTAGGCCTAGCTCGCACAGATACGCAGTATTTT. The full variable domain, in which reference TRBV11-2 and TRBJ2-3 provide the parts outside the CDR3, is EAGVAQSPRYKIIEKRQSVAFWCNPISGHATLYWYQQILGQGPKLLIQFQNNGVVDDSQLPKDRFSAERLKGVDSTLKIQPAKLEDSAVYLCASSLGLARTDTQYFGPGTRLTVL.

This clone was counted once. This chain joins TRBV29-1 and TRBJ1-1, with a tentative D call TRBD1 (6 bases). Germline CDR1 is SQVTM and CDR2 is ANQGSEA. The CDR3 spans 15 residues. Trimming shortened V by 4 bases and J by 5 bases, and 20 bases separated the two germline ends. CDR3: CSVVPNRVRSTEAFF. The CDR3 DNA is TGCAGCGTTGTGCCCAACAGGGTAAGGTCGACTGAAGCTTTCTTT. Looking up the rest from reference TRBV29-1 and TRBJ1-1 gives the full variable domain: SAVISQKPSRDICQRGTSLTIQCQVDSQVTMMFWYRQQPGQSLTLIATANQGSEATYESGFVIDKFPISRPNLTFSTLTVSNMSPEDSSIYLCSVVPNRVRSTEAFFGQGTRLTVV.

The chain links TRBV28 to TRBJ1-6; D gene uncertain. The CDR3 sequence is 12 residues long. V was clipped by 6 bases and J by 7 bases, with 7 bases between them. Looked up from germline, CDR1 is MDHEN and CDR2 is SYDVKM. CDR3 nucleotide sequence: TGTGCCAGCAGCGCACAGAATTCACCCCTCCACTTT. Translating it yields CASSAQNSPLHF. The variable domain in full, completed from reference TRBV28 and TRBJ1-6, reads DVKVTQSSRYLVKRTGEKVFLECVQDMDHENMFWYRQDPGLGLRLIYFSYDVKMKEKGDIPEGYSVSREKKERFSLILESASTNQTSMYLCASSAQNSPLHFGNGTRLTVT.

This rearrangement joins TRBV7-3 to TRBJ2-2, with TRBD2 matching 11 bases. Germline loops: CDR1 SGHTA, CDR2 FQGTGA. CDR3 length: 16 amino acids. The V segment lost 2 bases and the J segment 5 bases; nucleotides outside the gene matches: 4. CDR3 protein: CASSLGLAGGTGELFF. Here the CDR3 DNA reads TGTGCCAGCAGCTTAGGGCTAGCGGGAGGAACCGGGGAGCTGTTTTTT.

The chain couples TRBV19 to TRBJ2-7; 9 bases fit TRBD2. Losses at the gene ends were 6 bases for V and 0 bases for J; bases not matched to a gene: 6. The length of the CDR3 is 15 residues. Germline V gene data show CDR1 as LNHDA and CDR2 as SQIVND (reference sequence). CDR3: CASRLAGSSSYEQYF. The CDR3 bases are TGTGCCAGTAGACTAGCGGGTTCTAGCTCCTACGAGCAGTACTTC. Looking up the rest from reference TRBV19 and TRBJ2-7 gives the full variable domain: DGGITQSPKYLFRKEGQNVTLSCEQNLNHDAMYWYRQDPGQGLRLIYYSQIVNDFQKGDIAEGYSVSREKKESFPLTVTSAQKNPTAFYLCASRLAGSSSYEQYFGPGTRLTVT.

This clone occurred once. This sequence joins TRBV5-5 and TRBJ2-4, with TRBD2 matching 10 bases. The length of the CDR3 is 15 residues. V was clipped by 1 base and J by 10 bases; unmatched bases: 8. In germline, CDR1 is SGHKS, CDR2 YYEKEE (reference sequence). The CDR3 DNA follows: TGTGCCAGCAGCTTGTTTGGACTAGCGGAAGTGATTCAGTACTTC. It translates to CASSLFGLAEVIQYF.

The chain is built from TRBV7-8 and TRBJ2-7, with D unclear. The CDR3 runs to 15 residues. Trimming cost V 0 bases and J 3 bases, with 12 bases left between them. Per germline, CDR1 SGHVS and CDR2 FQNEAQ. Here the CDR3 DNA reads TGTGCCAGCAGCTTAGCCGAAACCCATAGCTACGAGCAGTACTTC. Protein product: CASSLAETHSYEQYF.

The chain employs TRBV28 and TRBJ2-1; TRBD2 aligns across 10 bases. The CDR3 is 14 amino acids. The germline V gene encodes CDR1 MDHEN and CDR2 SYDVKM. The trim removed 7 bases at V and 8 bases at J, leaving 8 bases unmatched. CDR3 nucleotides: TGTGCCAGCAAGGAAGCGGGAGGGCCGCATGAGCAGTTCTTC. Translation: CASKEAGGPHEQFF.

The rearrangement joins TRBV29-1 to TRBJ1-1; D possibly corresponds to TRBD1 (5 bases). V was cut by 7 bases and J by 6 bases, with 18 bases left in between. CDR1 is SQVTM and CDR2 is ANQGSEA in the germline V gene. This CDR3 is 13 amino acids long. This CDR3 is CSGGVNGRSEAFF. CDR3 sequence (DNA): TGCAGCGGGGGGGTCAACGGGAGATCTGAAGCTTTCTTT.

This clone was found once. The rearrangement links TRBV5-1 to TRBJ1-2; the match to TRBD1 covers 9 bases. The germline V gene has CDR1 SGHRS and CDR2 YFSETQ. Trimming took 4 bases from V and 8 from J; bases not matched to a gene: 9. The CDR3 spans 14 residues. CDR3 sequence reads: CASSGGQGWSGYTF. DNA of the CDR3: TGCGCCAGCAGCGGGGGACAGGGCTGGTCGGGCTACACCTTC.

The rearrangement links TRBV3-1 (or the pseudogene TRBV3-2) to TRBJ2-2; 8 bases fit TRBD1. With 4 bases clipped from V and 5 bases from J, the junction kept 9 bases outside the gene matches. CDR1 is LGHDT, CDR2 YNNKEL, per germline (reference sequence). There are 16 residues in the CDR3. The chain's CDR3 is CASSLRATGGTGELFF. The CDR3 DNA sequence: TGTGCCAGCAGCCTCCGAGCCACAGGGGGAACCGGGGAGCTGTTTTTT.

This clone was observed once. CDR3 residues: CASSITASGSFLGNEQFF. As DNA, the CDR3 is TGTGCCAGTAGTATAACGGCTAGCGGGAGTTTCCTTGGGAATGAGCAGTTCTTC. The chain recombines TRBV19 with TRBJ2-1, with 10 positions matching TRBD2. The CDR3 covers 18 residues. From germline, CDR1 is LNHDA and CDR2 SQIVND (reference sequence). Germline trimming cut 2 bases from V and 7 bases from J; bases unmatched to any gene: 14.

This chain uses TRBV5-6 with TRBJ2-7, with 14 bases aligning to TRBD2. Germline V gene data show CDR1 as SGHDT and CDR2 as YYEEEE. Trimming at V came to 3 bases and at J to 6 bases, leaving 11 bases not matched to a gene. This CDR3 is 17 amino acids long. CDR3 residues: CASSSRTSGRPGSEQYF. The CDR3 DNA is TGTGCCAGCAGCTCAAGGACTAGCGGGAGGCCCGGGTCCGAGCAGTACTTC.